The following is a TCR beta chain sequence with its context. Its binding antigen is unknown. The sample originates from a study of monozygotic twins with inflammatory bowel disease (dated by TCRdb to between 2017 and 2020). Describing the broader study: In total, roughly 28 monozygotic twin pairs made up the full study: 19 Danish pairs, all IBD-discordant, plus nine German pairs, of which four were IBD-concordant and five were IBD-discordant. Within discordant pairs, disease-associated traits were sought mainly by comparing IBD patients with their genetically identical healthy co-twins. Each individual had, on average, about 151 000 unique TCRalpha sequences and 181 000 unique TCRbeta sequences available for analysis.

Study-wide findings and limitations: The analysis was unable to tell different T cell subtypes apart. Because patients received different immunosuppressive treatments, the repertoires may have picked up extra background noise and variability between individuals. No difference in repertoire similarity was observed between concordant and discordant twins, possibly owing to limited statistical power. No single strong signal or clonotype linked to IBD turned up in the results, so the idea that one exists was not supported. IBD patients had lower TCRbeta repertoire diversity, measured by the inverse Simpson index, than their healthy co-twins. Compared with healthy twins, IBD patients had fewer clonotypes in common with other individuals, a difference most pronounced in patients showing signs of disease activity.

The receptor library was made with 5' RACE. The input for every TCR library was 3500 ng of total RNA. For each sample, cDNA synthesis was carried out in eight separate reactions using SMARTScribe reverse transcriptase. Unique molecular identifiers containing a 6-nucleotide sample barcode were introduced through template switching during cDNA synthesis. TCRalpha and TCRbeta cDNA was amplified in two nested PCRs of 16 and 9 cycles, and bead purification was carried out after each PCR. Before amplification, the cDNA was treated with uracil DNA-glycosylase and purified using the QIAquick PCR purification kit. The second PCR was the step at which Illumina TruSeq-compatible adapters and sample-specific barcodes were added. TapeStation and Qubit were used to check library quality and concentration, and 5 to 6.5 ng of each library was pooled. The pooled libraries were sequenced with 2 x 100 bp reads and custom sequencing primers on an Illumina HiSeq2500 single-index Rapid Run. In the paper's pipeline: MiGEC version 1.2.6 was used for UMI-based consensus assembly to correct PCR and sequencing errors. MiXCR version 2.1.1 was used to carry out V(D)J alignment, clonotype assembly and CDR3 extraction. Normalisation of gene usage, clonotype sharing and MAIT/NKT TCR abundance was achieved by analysing the top 1000, 10 000 and 20 000 clonotypes per sample. Diversity was computed as the inverse Simpson index with the vegan R package after downsampling to 27 000 UMIs. Statistical testing used paired Mann-Whitney U tests on the discordant twin pairs and applied Benjamini-Hochberg correction for multiple testing. The reads went through TCRdb reprocessing, and each CDR3 protein sequence gets one entry with no DNA. The V and J calls follow TCRdb's processing rather than the paper's. The sample table on file contains around 450,000 distinct CDR3 sequences. In total, the top ten clones hold roughly 2.2% of the sample.

From each donor, a 2.5 ml peripheral blood sample was drawn into PAXgene tubes and stored at -80 degrees C. Without T cell sorting, total RNA was isolated from whole blood using the PAXgene blood miRNA kit on an automated QIAcube. Peripheral blood from monozygotic twin pairs concordant or discordant for inflammatory bowel disease was subjected to deep TCRalpha and TCRbeta repertoire profiling with unique molecular barcoding. For every twin pair, smoking habits were documented, and each individual was categorised as a current, former or never smoker. Reading the germline V gene gives CDR1 SGHNT and CDR2 YENEEA. The CDR3 goes from the cysteine to the phenylalanine over 13 residues. No DNA is given.

The receptor's source is a human donor with ulcerative colitis or Crohn's disease, or a healthy co-twin of an affected twin (not recorded which). The sequence is built from TRBV11-3 and TRBJ2-7; the D call of TRBD1 rests on TCRdb alone, since no DNA is present to check it. The sample comprised blood. The CDR3 protein: CASRGGPGTEQYF.